This T cell receptor (beta chain) was documented in a study of cytomegalovirus exposure and HLA in healthy donors. Turning to the study itself: The study placed approximately 81% of its roughly 400 genotyped donors in the Caucasian-associated ancestry cluster.

PCR used 60 Vbeta primers and 13 Jbeta primers. Libraries were prepared by immunoSEQ multiplex PCR; TCRdb keeps only in-frame clonotypes and omits some of them. Among about 130,000 clones listed, roughly 80% were seen once. CDR3 size: 13 residues. The germline V gene has CDR1 GTSNPN and CDR2 SVGIG (reference sequence). With 1 base clipped from V and 3 bases from J, the junction kept 3 bases outside the gene matches. Sequenced material: PBMCs. The rearrangement joins TRBV30 to TRBJ2-7; 7 nucleotides line up with TRBD2. This clonotype was sampled from a girl aged 2-10 years in good health and CMV-seronegative. CDR3 in DNA: TGTGCCTGGAGTGAAGGACTAGTCTACGAGCAGTACTTC. Translating it yields CAWSEGLVYEQYF.